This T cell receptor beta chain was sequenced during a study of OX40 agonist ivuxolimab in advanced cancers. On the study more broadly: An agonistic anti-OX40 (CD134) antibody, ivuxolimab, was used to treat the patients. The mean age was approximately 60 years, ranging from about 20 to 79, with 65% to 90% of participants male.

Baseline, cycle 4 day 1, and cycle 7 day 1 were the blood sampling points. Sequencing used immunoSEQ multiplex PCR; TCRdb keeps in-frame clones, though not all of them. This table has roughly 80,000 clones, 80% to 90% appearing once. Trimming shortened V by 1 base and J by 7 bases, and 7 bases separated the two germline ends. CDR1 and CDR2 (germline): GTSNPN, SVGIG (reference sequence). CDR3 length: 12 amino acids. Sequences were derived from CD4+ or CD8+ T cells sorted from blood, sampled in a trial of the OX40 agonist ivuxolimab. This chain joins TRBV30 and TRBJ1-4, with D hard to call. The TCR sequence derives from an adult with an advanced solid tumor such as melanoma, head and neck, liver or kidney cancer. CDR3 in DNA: TGTGCCTGGAGTGGGGGTGGTGAAAAACTGTTTTTT. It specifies CAWSGGGEKLFF.